This T cell receptor (beta chain) was recovered during a study of regulatory T cells in long-lasting Graves disease. The trim removed 3 bases at V and 3 bases at J, leaving 11 bases unmatched. This CDR3 has 16 amino acids. Germline V gene data show CDR1 as DFQATT and CDR2 as SNEGSKA (reference sequence). General study findings and limits: Peripheral blood was the sole material, not thyroid tissue.

The time point was: persistent/refractory GD, antithyroid drugs over 5 years with positive TRAb. There was RNA extracted from PBMCs, and the TCR library was made from it. EDTA tubes received about 9.6 milliliters of drawn peripheral blood. Arm-PCR of CDR3 regions and iRepertoire HTBI primers were the basis on which TCR beta libraries were built. TCRdb reanalysed the multiplex PCR reads using MiXCR and keeps one entry per CDR3 protein. Of about 300,000 distinct CDR3 sequences listed, roughly 21% are singletons. Concerning this clonotype: Antigen: not known.

The chain links TRBV20-1 to TRBJ1-5; 7 bases fit TRBD1. This receptor was taken from a female donor with Graves disease. Specimen: peripheral blood mononuclear cells (PBMCs), collected when the disease was refractory, from a patient treated with antithyroid drugs. CDR3 amino acids: CSASWVLDRANQPQHF. The CDR3 nucleotides are TGCAGTGCTAGTTGGGTCCTAGACAGGGCCAATCAGCCCCAGCATTTT.